A single sample is the source of the 13 T cell receptor beta chains below, sequenced in a study of response to subunit inactivated influenza vaccine. TCRdb re-called the RT-PCR reads with MiXCR, one entry per CDR3 protein. The sample contains 450,000 to 700,000 distinct CDR3 sequences, 13% to 15% of which appear only once. This material consisted of PBMCs from blood, taken 11 to 12 days after vaccination. The receptors come from a man aged 45 to 65 who received an inactivated influenza vaccine.

The V call is TRBV10-3, the J call TRBJ2-3; perhaps TRBD2 as D (6 bases). The CDR3 has 14 residues. V was trimmed by 10 bases and J by 0 bases, leaving 14 bases between them. Germline V CDR1 and CDR2: ENHRY, SYGVKD. In DNA form, the CDR3 reads TGTGCCACCTCCCCTCGGGGGAGCACAGATACGCAGTATTTT. This codes for CATSPRGSTDTQYF.

This chain's CDR3 is CASSVGSKNIQYF. CDR3 coding DNA: TGTGCCAGCAGTGTTGGCAGTAAAAACATTCAGTACTTC. The chain is built from TRBV2 and TRBJ2-4; the D is unclear. This CDR3 is 13 amino acids long. Germline-derived CDR1 and CDR2 are SNHLY and FYNNEI. V gave up 4 bases and J gave up 4 bases, with 8 bases separating them.

This clonotype was counted between two and nine times. In DNA form, the CDR3 reads TGCAGTGCTAGAGTAGCGGGGCGCACCTACGAGCAGTACTTC. Translated: CSARVAGRTYEQYF. The chain is built from TRBV20-1 and TRBJ2-7; 8 bases are a match to TRBD2. J gave up 2 bases and V 1 base, and 4 bases lay outside the gene matches. Germline CDR1 DFQATT, CDR2 SNEGSKA (reference sequence). This CDR3 is 14 amino acids long.

CDR3: CASSLLLGLAGEDEQFF. As DNA, the CDR3 is TGTGCCAGCAGTTTACTCCTAGGACTAGCGGGAGAGGATGAGCAGTTCTTC. The chain combines TRBV28 with TRBJ2-1; 13 nucleotides align to TRBD2. Per the germline V gene, CDR1 is MDHEN and CDR2 is SYDVKM. The CDR3 totals 17 residues. The J segment lost 8 bases and the V segment lost 2 bases, leaving 9 bases of the junction unmatched.

The rearrangement uses TRBV5-1 and TRBJ2-7; 10 positions match TRBD2. The CDR3 has 18 amino acids. With V trimmed by 0 bases and J by 4 bases, 13 bases remained unmatched. Germline CDR1 reads SGHRS; CDR2 reads YFSETQ. The CDR3 DNA reads TGCGCCAGCAGCTTGGCCGTAGCTAGCGGGAGTTTCGGGTACGAGCAGTACTTC. Protein product: CASSLAVASGSFGYEQYF.

This clonotype was observed many times. This chain links TRBV15 with TRBJ2-7; 12 nucleotides line up with TRBD2. CDR1 is LNHNV, CDR2 YYDKDF, per germline (reference sequence). This CDR3 is built from 15 residues. Trimming cost V 4 bases and J 3 bases; bases outside gene matches: 4. The CDR3 protein is CATSTLAGGFYEQYF. The DNA of the CDR3 is TGTGCCACCAGCACCCTAGCGGGAGGGTTCTACGAGCAGTACTTC. The full variable domain, rest sourced from reference TRBV15 and TRBJ2-7, is DAMVIQNPRYQVTQFGKPVTLSCSQTLNHNVMYWYQQKSSQAPKLLFHYYDKDFNNEADTPDNFQSRRPNTSFCFLDIRSPGLGDTAMYLCATSTLAGGFYEQYFGPGTRLTVT.

This clonotype was seen a few times. The genes are TRBV11-1 and TRBJ2-1; TRBD1 is a possible D gene (7 bases). Germline loops: CDR1 SGHAT, CDR2 FQDESV (reference sequence). The length of the CDR3 is 14 residues. The germline V and J ends were trimmed by 8 bases and 7 bases, with 18 bases remaining between them. The CDR3 region has the DNA TGTGCCAGCGGTTCAGGGGGGATTAAGAATGAGCAGTTCTTC. Translated: CASGSGGIKNEQFF.

The chain carries TRBV18 and TRBJ2-1; TRBD2 aligns across 10 bases. CDR3 size: 17 residues. Trimming cost V 4 bases and J 5 bases; bases outside gene matches: 11. The germline V gene encodes CDR1 KGHSH and CDR2 LQKENI. In DNA form, the CDR3 reads TGTGCCAGCTCACTTCCGGAGGGAAGCGGGAGGGACAATGAGCAGTTCTTC. Its translation: CASSLPEGSGRDNEQFF.

The rearrangement links TRBV29-1 to TRBJ2-1, with TRBD1 matching over 8 bases. This CDR3 has 14 amino acids. Per the germline V gene, CDR1 is SQVTM and CDR2 is ANQGSEA. The V gene end was trimmed by 6 bases and the J gene end by 4 bases; junction bases not matched to a gene: 8. Here the CDR3 DNA reads TGCAGCGTAGACCGGGACAGGAGTTACAATGAGCAGTTCTTC. Translation: CSVDRDRSYNEQFF.

V and J are TRBV12-3 or TRBV12-4 and TRBJ2-2; 7 bases fit TRBD1. Trimming at V came to 0 bases and at J to 1 base, leaving 2 bases not matched to a gene. This CDR3 comprises 16 residues. CDR3 region: CASSLARTGNTGELFF. The CDR3 nucleotides read TGTGCCAGCAGTTTAGCGAGGACAGGGAACACCGGGGAGCTGTTTTTT.

The chain carries TRBV9 and TRBJ1-5; D call uncertain. The length of the CDR3 is 12 residues. Germline V gene data show CDR1 as SGDLS and CDR2 as YYNGEE. The V gene lost 6 bases and the J gene lost 8 bases, with 12 bases spanning the gap. As DNA, the CDR3 is TGTGCCAGCACAGGAGCCCAGAAGCCCCAGCATTTT. Protein sequence: CASTGAQKPQHF.

The chain recombines TRBV20-1 with TRBJ2-7; 9 bases match TRBD2. With 6 bases clipped from V and 6 bases from J, the junction kept 9 bases outside the gene matches. CDR1 is DFQATT, CDR2 SNEGSKA, per germline (reference sequence). This CDR3 is 13 amino acids long. CDR3 sequence (DNA): TGCAGTGCGAAAAGCGGGGGGACTGGCGAGCAGTACTTC. This codes for CSAKSGGTGEQYF.

This clonotype was detected a few times. The chain's CDR3 is CASPGGTEAFF. The CDR3 region has the DNA TGTGCCAGTCCAGGGGGCACTGAAGCTTTCTTT. This chain joins TRBV12-3 or TRBV12-4 and TRBJ1-1; 7 bases are shared with TRBD1. This CDR3 is 11 amino acids long. Unmatched junction bases numbered 2, after V lost 9 bases and J lost 4 bases.